The 9 T cell receptor beta chains below all came from one sample that was sequenced in a study of T cells expressing NK-cell markers (dated by TCRdb to the early 2020s). The method was 5' RACE. Reads for this sample came from an Illumina HiSeq 2000. Reads reprocessed by TCRdb are summarized as one entry per CDR3 protein sequence, and DNA is absent. The sample's own table lists roughly 430,000 distinct CDR3 sequences. Approximately 7% of the sample is taken by the ten largest. The specimen sequenced was blood T cells: a sorted CD56 or NKG2C T cell subset, CD4+ or CD8+ T cells, or bulk PBMC T cells (not recorded which). All receptors come from a woman between 18 and 70 years old in good health.

This chain uses TRBV20-1 with TRBJ2-5. The V gene's germline CDR1 is DFQATT and CDR2 SNEGSKA (reference sequence). The CDR3 runs to 15 residues. The CDR3: CSASGSWRVRETQYF.

The rearrangement links TRBV18 to TRBJ2-7. This CDR3 contains 14 residues. Germline V gives CDR1 KGHSH, CDR2 LQKENI. The CDR3 protein is CASSPSRDRYEQYF.

The chain is built from TRBV20-1 and TRBJ2-1; TCRdb returns TRBD1, unconfirmable since there is no DNA. This CDR3 region has 16 residues. Germline V gene data show CDR1 as DFQATT and CDR2 as SNEGSKA (reference sequence). The CDR3 is CSAPLSRDRIYNEQFF.

The chain couples TRBV6-1 to TRBJ2-2; lacking DNA, the TRBD2 call made by TCRdb goes unchecked. Germline CDR1 MNHNS, CDR2 SASEGT. The CDR3 covers 16 residues. The CDR3 loop reads CASTLGLHSNTGELFF.

This chain joins TRBV19 and TRBJ2-7; checking the TCRdb D call of TRBD1 is not possible without DNA. This CDR3 is 17 amino acids long. Germline CDR1 reads LNHDA; CDR2 reads SQIVND (reference sequence). CDR3 region: CASSIDLNGKGEDEQYF.

This chain joins TRBV12-3 or TRBV12-4 and TRBJ1-3. The CDR3 totals 15 residues. CDR3 protein: CASSWRGSTGNTIYF.

The chain couples TRBV20-1 to TRBJ2-1; TCRdb designates TRBD1, a call that cannot be tested without DNA. The CDR3 runs 12 residues. Looked up from germline, CDR1 is DFQATT and CDR2 is SNEGSKA (reference sequence). CDR3 protein: CSADEGGNEQFF.

The chain has TRBV6-2 or TRBV6-3 and TRBJ2-2; as DNA is missing, the TRBD2 call by TCRdb cannot be tested. The CDR3 runs to 17 residues. The germline V gene encodes CDR1 MNHEY and CDR2 SVGEGT. CDR3 in amino acids: CAGTTPLLGENTGELFF.

The V and J genes are TRBV6-1 and TRBJ1-2; without DNA, the TCRdb call of TRBD1 cannot be checked. CDR1 is MNHNS, CDR2 SASEGT, per germline. The CDR3 loop spans 20 amino acids. CDR3 loop: CASSEEGGIWGTAVEGGYTF.